The table lists the clone carrying this T cell receptor beta chain with a count of one. This sample is drawn from a study of blood T cell repertoires in COVID-19. On the study more broadly: From the United States, Italy and Spain came samples of acute and convalescent COVID-19. The cDNA or gDNA used as material had been derived from T cells, B-cell-depleted T cells, or PBMCs.

Sequenced by immunoSEQ multiplex PCR; TCRdb stores in-frame clones only, minus some. The table shows 180,000 or so clones, with around 87% occurring only once. CDR1 and CDR2 from the germline V gene are SNHLY and FYNNEI. The CDR3 extends over 15 amino acids. The V end lost 7 bases, the J end lost 3 bases, and 18 bases lay between the germline ends. The sample taken for sequencing was peripheral blood. This receptor was taken from a man aged 35 to 55 with active or convalescent COVID-19. The rearrangement links TRBV2 to TRBJ1-2, with D hard to call. CDR3 DNA sequence: TGTGCCAGCAAAACCCCGGACGAGGGAGACTATGGCTACACCTTC. It encodes CASKTPDEGDYGYTF.